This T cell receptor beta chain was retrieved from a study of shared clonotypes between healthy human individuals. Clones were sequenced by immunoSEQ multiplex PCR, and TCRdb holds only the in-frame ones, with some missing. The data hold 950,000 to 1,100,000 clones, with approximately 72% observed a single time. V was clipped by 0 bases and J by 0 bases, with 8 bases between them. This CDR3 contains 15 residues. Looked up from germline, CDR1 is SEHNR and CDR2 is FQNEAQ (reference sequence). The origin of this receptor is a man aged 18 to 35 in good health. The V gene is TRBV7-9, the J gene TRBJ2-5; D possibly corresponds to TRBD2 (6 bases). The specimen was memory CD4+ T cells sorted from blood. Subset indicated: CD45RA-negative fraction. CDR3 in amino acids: CASSLARGNQETQYF. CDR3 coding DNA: TGTGCCAGCAGCTTAGCTCGGGGGAACCAAGAGACCCAGTACTTC. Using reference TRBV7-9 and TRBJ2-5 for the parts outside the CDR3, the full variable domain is DTGVSQNPRHKITKRGQNVTFRCDPISEHNRLYWYRQTLGQGPEFLTYFQNEAQLEKSRLLSDRFSAERPKGSFSTLEIQRTEQGDSAMYLCASSLARGNQETQYFGPGTRLLVL.